This T cell receptor beta chain derives from a study of blood T cell repertoires in COVID-19. Germline V lookup: CDR1 SGDLS, CDR2 YYNGEE. V lost 4 bases, J lost 3 bases, and 11 bases stayed unmatched. The CDR3 covers 16 residues. Produced via immunoSEQ multiplex PCR; TCRdb's table is partial and in-frame only. Seen here are tens of thousands of clones, more than 70% observed once, and the top ten hold approximately 2.1%. V usage is TRBV9 and J usage is TRBJ2-7, with TRBD1 matching over 9 bases. This TCR was sampled from a man aged 70-80 years with COVID-19, enrolled during active disease. Sequenced: peripheral blood. CDR3 sequence: CASSTSSGTGNYEQYF. The CDR3 DNA follows: TGTGCCAGCAGCACCTCGTCCGGGACAGGGAACTACGAGCAGTACTTC.